What follows are 6 T cell receptor beta chains derived from one specimen sequenced in a study of T cells in Graves' hyperthyroidism and ophthalmopathy. The source material, RNA transcripts, was used to amplify TCR beta CDR3 regions. An initial round of RT-PCR targeting the TCR CDR3 relied on the HTBI primer set. TCRdb re-analysed the multiplex PCR reads in MiXCR, keeping a single row per CDR3 protein. The data contain about 740,000 distinct CDR3 sequences, approximately 14% of them seen just once; the ten biggest clones take up 10%. The sequenced sample was blood. The receptor set was obtained from a woman under 30 with Graves' hyperthyroidism.

The J gene is TRBJ1-1, the V gene TRBV15, with D maybe TRBD1 (5 bases). CDR1 is LNHNV and CDR2 is YYDKDF in the germline V gene (reference sequence). V was cut by 5 bases and J by 11 bases, with 21 bases left in between. The CDR3 runs to 14 residues. CDR3 residues: CATSLIAGSLGAFF. CDR3 sequence (DNA): TGTGCCACCAGCCTTATTGCAGGGAGCTTGGGGGCTTTCTTT. Combining the CDR3 with reference TRBV15 and TRBJ1-1 gives the whole variable domain DAMVIQNPRYQVTQFGKPVTLSCSQTLNHNVMYWYQQKSSQAPKLLFHYYDKDFNNEADTPDNFQSRRPNTSFCFLDIRSPGLGDTAMYLCATSLIAGSLGAFFGQGTRLTVV.

This clonotype was detected many times. The rearrangement joins TRBV28 to TRBJ1-2, with D unresolved. The germline gives CDR1 MDHEN, CDR2 SYDVKM. V dropped 10 bases and J dropped 6 bases, with 18 bases sitting between them. This CDR3 is built from 13 residues. The CDR3 DNA reads TGTGCCATCGCTATCGGGCCGCTCGATGGCTACACCTTC. Its protein product is CAIAIGPLDGYTF.

This clonotype has ten or more counts. The chain links TRBV11-2 to TRBJ2-2; no clear D gene. V lost 2 bases, J lost 4 bases, and 11 bases lay in between. The CDR3 is made up of 15 amino acids. Germline lookup yields CDR1 SGHAT and CDR2 FQNNGV. This CDR3 reads CASSLSWKGTGELFF. The CDR3 coding sequence is TGTGCCAGCAGCTTATCGTGGAAAGGCACCGGGGAGCTGTTTTTT.

This clonotype showed up just a few times. CDR3 sequence (DNA): TGTGCCAGCAGCCCTCCGGGGGGCAGCCAGCAGTACTTC. This encodes CASSPPGGSQQYF. V usage is TRBV7-9 and J usage is TRBJ2-7, with D perhaps TRBD2 (7 bases). Trimming stripped 5 bases from V and 8 bases from J, with 16 bases between. Germline values: CDR1 SEHNR, CDR2 FQNEAQ (reference sequence). This CDR3 has 13 residues.

There are a few counts of this clonotype. This chain links TRBV11-3 with TRBJ1-1, with no clear D. The V end lost 4 bases, the J end lost 4 bases, and 19 bases lay between the germline ends. CDR1 is SGHNT, CDR2 YENEEA, per germline. This CDR3 is 16 amino acids long. CDR3 amino acids: CASSSPLAVVGTEAFF. The CDR3 nucleotides read TGTGCCAGCAGCTCCCCCCTGGCCGTCGTCGGCACTGAAGCTTTCTTT.

This clonotype occurred a few times. The chain employs TRBV7-9 and TRBJ2-3; maybe TRBD1 (5 bases). Germline lookup yields CDR1 SEHNR and CDR2 FQNEAQ (reference sequence). There are 13 residues in the CDR3. V shed 5 bases and J shed 4 bases, with 10 bases lying between them. The DNA for the CDR3 is TGTGCCAGCAGCAGGGGTAGTGCAGATACGCAGTATTTT. Its translation is CASSRGSADTQYF. Looking up the rest from reference TRBV7-9 and TRBJ2-3 gives the full variable domain: DTGVSQNPRHKITKRGQNVTFRCDPISEHNRLYWYRQTLGQGPEFLTYFQNEAQLEKSRLLSDRFSAERPKGSFSTLEIQRTEQGDSAMYLCASSRGSADTQYFGPGTRLTVL.